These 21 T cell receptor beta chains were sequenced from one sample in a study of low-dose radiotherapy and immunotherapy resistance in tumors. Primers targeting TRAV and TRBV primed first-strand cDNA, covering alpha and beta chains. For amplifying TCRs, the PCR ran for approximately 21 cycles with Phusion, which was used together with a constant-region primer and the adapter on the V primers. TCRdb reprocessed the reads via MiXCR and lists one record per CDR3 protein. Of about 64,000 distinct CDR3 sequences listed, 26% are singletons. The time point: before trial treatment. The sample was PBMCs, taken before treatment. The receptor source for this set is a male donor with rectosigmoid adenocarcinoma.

CDR3 sequence (DNA): TGTGCCAGCCCCTTTCGACCAGGGGCCCACAATCAGCCCCAGCATTTT. This gives the protein CASPFRPGAHNQPQHF. The chain combines TRBV12-3 or TRBV12-4 with TRBJ1-5; the D gene is possibly TRBD1 (6 bases). The CDR3 totals 16 residues. Trimming pared 8 bases from V and 3 bases from J, leaving 20 bases between.

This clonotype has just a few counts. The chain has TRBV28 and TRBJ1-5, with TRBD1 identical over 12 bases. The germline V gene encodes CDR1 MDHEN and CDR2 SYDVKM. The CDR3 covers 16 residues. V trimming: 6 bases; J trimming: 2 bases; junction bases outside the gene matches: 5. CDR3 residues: CASRGTGGAGNQPQHF. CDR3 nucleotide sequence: TGTGCCAGCAGGGGGACAGGGGGCGCCGGCAATCAGCCCCAGCATTTT.

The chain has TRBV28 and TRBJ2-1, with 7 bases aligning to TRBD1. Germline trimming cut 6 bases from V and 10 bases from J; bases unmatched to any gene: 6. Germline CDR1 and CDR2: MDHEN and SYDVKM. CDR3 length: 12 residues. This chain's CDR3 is CASRQTGREQFF. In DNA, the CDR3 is TGTGCCAGCAGGCAGACAGGGCGCGAGCAGTTCTTC.

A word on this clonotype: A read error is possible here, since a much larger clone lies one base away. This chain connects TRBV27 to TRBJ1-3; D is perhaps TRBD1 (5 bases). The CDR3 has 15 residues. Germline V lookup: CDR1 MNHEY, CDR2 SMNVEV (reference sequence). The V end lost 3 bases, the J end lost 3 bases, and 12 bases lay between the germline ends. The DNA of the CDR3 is TGTGCCAGCAGTTTGCGGGGGGTGGATGGAAACACCATATATTTT. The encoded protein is CASSLRGVDGNTIYF.

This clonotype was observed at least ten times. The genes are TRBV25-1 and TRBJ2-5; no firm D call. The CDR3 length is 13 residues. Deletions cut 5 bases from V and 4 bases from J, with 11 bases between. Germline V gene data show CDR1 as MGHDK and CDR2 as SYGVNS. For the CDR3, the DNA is TGTGCCAGCAGTTCGGCGACCCGAGAGACCCAGTACTTC. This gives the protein CASSSATRETQYF.

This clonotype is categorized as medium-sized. The CDR3 region has the DNA TGTGCCAGCAGCCTGGGGGGAGGTACAGATACGCAGTATTTT. As protein: CASSLGGGTDTQYF. The chain is built from TRBV6-8 and TRBJ2-3, with D tentatively TRBD2 (6 bases). This CDR3 region has 14 residues. The germline gives CDR1 MNHGY, CDR2 SAAAGT. The germline V and J ends were trimmed by 6 bases and 3 bases, with 13 bases remaining between them.

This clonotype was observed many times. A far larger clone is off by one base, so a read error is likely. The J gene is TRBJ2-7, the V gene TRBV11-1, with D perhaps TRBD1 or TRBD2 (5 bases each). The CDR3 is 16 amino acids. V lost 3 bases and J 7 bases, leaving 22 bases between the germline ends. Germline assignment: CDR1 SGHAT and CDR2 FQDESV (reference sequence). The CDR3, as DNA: TGTGCCAGCAGCTTCGGAGGCGAATGGGGCTACAATGAGCAGTACTTC. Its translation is CASSFGGEWGYNEQYF.

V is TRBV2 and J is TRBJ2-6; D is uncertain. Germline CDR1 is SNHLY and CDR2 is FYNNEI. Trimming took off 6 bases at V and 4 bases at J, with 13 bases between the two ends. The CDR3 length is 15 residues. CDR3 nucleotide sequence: TGTGCCAGCAGGGCACAGAATATGGGGGCCAACGTCCTGACTTTC. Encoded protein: CASRAQNMGANVLTF.

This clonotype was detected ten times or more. The CDR3 spells CAIGPGGRYGYTF. CDR3 sequence (DNA): TGTGCCATCGGGCCAGGGGGTCGGTATGGCTACACCTTC. The chain combines TRBV10-3 with TRBJ1-2, with TRBD1 matching 7 bases. V was pared by 8 bases and J by 5 bases, with 8 bases of the junction left unmatched. The CDR3 extends over 13 amino acids. Germline lookup yields CDR1 ENHRY and CDR2 SYGVKD.

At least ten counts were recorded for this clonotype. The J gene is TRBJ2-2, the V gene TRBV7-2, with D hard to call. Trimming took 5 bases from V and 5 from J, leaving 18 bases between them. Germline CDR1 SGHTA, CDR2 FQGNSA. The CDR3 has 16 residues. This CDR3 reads CASSPEVGSLTGELFF. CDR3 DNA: TGTGCCAGCAGCCCCGAGGTGGGGTCTTTAACCGGGGAGCTGTTTTTT.

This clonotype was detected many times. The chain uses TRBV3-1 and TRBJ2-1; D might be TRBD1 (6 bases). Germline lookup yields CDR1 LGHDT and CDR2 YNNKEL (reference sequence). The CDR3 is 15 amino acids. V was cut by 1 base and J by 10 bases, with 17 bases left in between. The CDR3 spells CASSQGQGRNREQFF. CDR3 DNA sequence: TGTGCCAGCAGCCAAGGGCAGGGGCGCAACAGAGAGCAGTTCTTC.

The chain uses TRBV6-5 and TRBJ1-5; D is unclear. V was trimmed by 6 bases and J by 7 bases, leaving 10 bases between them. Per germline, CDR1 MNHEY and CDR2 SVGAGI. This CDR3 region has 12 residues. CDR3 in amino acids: CASRDGRQPQHF. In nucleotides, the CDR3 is TGTGCCAGCAGGGATGGACGACAGCCCCAGCATTTT.

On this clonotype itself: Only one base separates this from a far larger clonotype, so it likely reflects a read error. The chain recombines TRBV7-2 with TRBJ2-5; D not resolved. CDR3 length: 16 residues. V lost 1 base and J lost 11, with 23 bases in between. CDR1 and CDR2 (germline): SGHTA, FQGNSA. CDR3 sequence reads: CASSLDGSPPYNEQYF. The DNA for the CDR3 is TGTGCCAGCAGCTTAGACGGCAGCCCTCCTTACAATGAGCAGTACTTC.

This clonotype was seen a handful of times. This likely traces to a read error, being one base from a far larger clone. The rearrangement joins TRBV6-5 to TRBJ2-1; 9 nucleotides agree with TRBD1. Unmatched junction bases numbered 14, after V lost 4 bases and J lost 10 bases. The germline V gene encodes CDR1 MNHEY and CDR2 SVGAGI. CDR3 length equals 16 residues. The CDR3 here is CASSSDLGTGSAEQFF. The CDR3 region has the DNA TGTGCCAGCAGTTCAGACCTTGGGACAGGGTCTGCCGAGCAGTTCTTC.

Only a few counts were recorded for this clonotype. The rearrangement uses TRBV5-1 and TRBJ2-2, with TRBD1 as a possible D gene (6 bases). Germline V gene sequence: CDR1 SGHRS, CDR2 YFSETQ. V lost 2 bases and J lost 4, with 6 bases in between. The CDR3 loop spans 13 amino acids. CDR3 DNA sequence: TGCGCCAGCAGCTTAGGGGGCACCGGGGAGCTGTTTTTT. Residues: CASSLGGTGELFF.

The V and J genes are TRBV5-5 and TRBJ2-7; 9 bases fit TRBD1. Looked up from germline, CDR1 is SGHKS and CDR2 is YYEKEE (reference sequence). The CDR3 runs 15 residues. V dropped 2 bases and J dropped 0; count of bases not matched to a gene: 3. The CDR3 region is CASSFGQGSSYEQYF. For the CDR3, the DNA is TGTGCCAGCAGCTTCGGACAGGGGAGCTCCTACGAGCAGTACTTC.

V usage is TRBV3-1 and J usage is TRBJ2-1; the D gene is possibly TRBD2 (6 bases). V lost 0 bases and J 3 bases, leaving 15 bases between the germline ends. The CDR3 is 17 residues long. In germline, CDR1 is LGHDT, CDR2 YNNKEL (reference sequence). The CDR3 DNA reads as TGTGCCAGCAGCCAAGAGGCGGGCGGGGCGATCTACAATGAGCAGTTCTTC. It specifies CASSQEAGGAIYNEQFF.

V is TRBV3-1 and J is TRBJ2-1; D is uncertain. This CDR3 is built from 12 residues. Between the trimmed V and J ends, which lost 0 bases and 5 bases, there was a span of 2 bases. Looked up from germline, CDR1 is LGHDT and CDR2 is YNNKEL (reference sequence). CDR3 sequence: CASSQDDNEQFF. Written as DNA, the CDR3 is TGTGCCAGCAGCCAAGACGACAATGAGCAGTTCTTC.

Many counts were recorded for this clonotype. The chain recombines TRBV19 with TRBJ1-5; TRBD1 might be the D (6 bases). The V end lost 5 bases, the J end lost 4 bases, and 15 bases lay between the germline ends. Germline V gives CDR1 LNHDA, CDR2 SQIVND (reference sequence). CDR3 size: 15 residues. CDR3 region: CASSSGAWGNQPQHF. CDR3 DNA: TGTGCCAGTAGTTCGGGGGCTTGGGGTAATCAGCCCCAGCATTTT. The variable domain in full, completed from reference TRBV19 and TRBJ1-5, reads DGGITQSPKYLFRKEGQNVTLSCEQNLNHDAMYWYRQDPGQGLRLIYYSQIVNDFQKGDIAEGYSVSREKKESFPLTVTSAQKNPTAFYLCASSSGAWGNQPQHFGDGTRLSIL.

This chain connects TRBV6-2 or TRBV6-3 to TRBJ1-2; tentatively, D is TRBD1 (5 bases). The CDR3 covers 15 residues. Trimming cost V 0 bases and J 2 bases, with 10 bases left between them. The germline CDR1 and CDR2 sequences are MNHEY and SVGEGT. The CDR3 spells CASSYSGLGNYGYTF. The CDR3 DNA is TGTGCCAGCAGTTACTCGGGACTCGGGAACTATGGCTACACCTTC.

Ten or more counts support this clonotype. The CDR3: CASTPGSYSNQPQHF. The CDR3 DNA follows: TGTGCCAGCACCCCTGGGAGCTATAGCAATCAGCCCCAGCATTTT. The rearrangement uses TRBV6-6 and TRBJ1-5; D is unresolved. Germline V gene lookup returns CDR1 MNHNY and CDR2 SVGAGI (reference sequence). This CDR3 comprises 15 residues. V was trimmed by 7 bases and J by 0 bases, leaving 13 bases between them.